This T cell receptor (beta chain) was observed in a study of TET2 disruption in CD19-targeted CAR T cells (dated by TCRdb to the late 2010s). For the study in its entirety: Sample numbers were set by the original clinical trial design and sample availability, with no additional inclusion criteria. Overall results and qualifications from the work: The conclusions drawn about the patient's CAR T cells were based on extensive analysis of just one subject.

Details on this clone: This receptor's antigen is unknown. The observed sequence ends 3 residues before the CDR3 terminus, with the missing tail filled in from the germline J gene.

Sample treatment or condition, as interpreted from the label and publication: autologous CTL019 cells: CD19 CAR with 4-1BB and CD3 zeta domains. TCR zeta and 4-1BB costimulatory signaling domains were built into the CD19 CAR. Leukapheresis was used to collect T cells from peripheral blood for manufacturing CTL019. The DNeasy Blood and Tissue Kit was used to extract genomic DNA from pre-infusion T cells, peripheral blood, or sorted post-infusion T cells. The immunoSEQ assay was used to perform TCR beta chain deep sequencing. On the study's bioinformatics: Only productive TCR beta rearrangements were used to calculate clonotype frequencies. TCRdb mirrors the immuneACCESS table, restricted to in-frame sequences. Some clones are absent from its copies; in checked studies, under half trace to an unresolved V gene, and the reason for the others is unknown. V and J calls and clone size are as listed in that table; D and trimming were resolved from the DNA. This sample's table contains fewer than 30,000 clones. Of the sample, 1.9% is held by the ten largest clones.

Spanning cysteine to phenylalanine, the CDR3 consists of 14 amino acids. The CDR3 was read in part: 33 bases, with the frame set at base 1. CDR1 KGHSH and CDR2 LQKENI were looked up in the germline V gene. Clipping removes 4 bases from V and 3 bases from J, with 6 as the unmatched junction base count. The clonotype comes from a man between 65 and 79 years old with chronic lymphocytic leukemia. The sequence links TRBV18 to TRBJ2-7; 7 middle bases align to TRBD1. Sequenced here: CD8- CAR+ T cells sorted from cultured blood T cells, sampled for CD19 CAR T cell therapy. The cell subset or site label of this sample denotes: CD8-negative CAR-positive T cells from the infusion product. Incomplete CDR3 DNA: TGTGCCAGCTCACAGGGGGCTATAGGCTACGAG. Its product reads: CASSQGAIGYE. In full, the CDR3 reads CASSQGAIGYEQYF.